This TCR beta chain was recovered during a study of T cells in Graves' hyperthyroidism and ophthalmopathy. The investigators amplified TCR beta CDR3 regions from RNA transcripts. HTBI primers were the set used in a first-round RT-PCR of the TCR CDR3. TCRdb re-analysed the multiplex PCR reads in MiXCR, keeping a single row per CDR3 protein. The table lists more than 550,000 distinct CDR3 sequences, roughly 45% of them singletons. This clonotype was counted a few times. V lost 4 bases to trimming and J lost 7 bases; unmatched junction nucleotides: 6. From germline, CDR1 is SQVTM and CDR2 ANQGSEA. The CDR3 consists of 13 residues.

The rearrangement uses TRBV29-1 and TRBJ1-3; 8 bases fit TRBD1. The sequenced material came from peripheral blood or thyroid tissue (not recorded which). The receptor was isolated from an adult man with Graves' disease, either hyperthyroidism or ophthalmopathy (not recorded which). CDR3 sequence reads: CSVAGGFGNTIYF. The CDR3 DNA is TGCAGCGTTGCAGGGGGCTTTGGCAACACCATATATTTT.